The rows below give T cell receptor beta chains drawn from one sample of a study of T cell changes during pregnancy in multiple sclerosis. The assay was immunoSEQ multiplex PCR, and TCRdb's table has in-frame clones only and misses some. In the table there are about 70,000 clones, approximately 92% of which are singletons. Here the sequenced sample was CD8+ T cells from peripheral blood mononuclear cells, taken in the third trimester of pregnancy. These TCRs come from a female donor in good health, enrolled as a control in a pregnancy study. The CDR3 runs from the conserved cysteine through the conserved F or W.

v_call cdr3_aa
TRBV5-1 CASSTGTGVLTDTQYF
TRBV30 CAWSPLAGPYEQYF
TRBV11-3 CASSLGASSGAREQYF
TRBV5-1 CASSHGTTTYEQYF
TRBV7-6 CASSLALGSEAFF
TRBV29-1 CSVGQGESTEAFF
TRBV7-9 CASSGPGQGVNTIYF
TRBV11-3 CASSFGFQTGMINEQFF
TRBV6-4 CASSEGAYTGELFF
TRBV6-1 CASSERQGDRGYLDEQFF
TRBV19 CASSIFSVSGNTIYF
TRBV4-2 CASSPEGTSTDPNEKLFF
TRBV21-1 CASSKDRGTPSAEAFF
TRBV4-2 CASSQVALETGNTEAFF
TRBV9 CASSLREVVAGVEEQYF
TRBV27 CASRGLPPNNEQFF
TRBV4-3 CASSQGTGGVYNEQFF
TRBV9 CASSVEAGAREQYF
TRBV19 CASSMEGALDEQYF
TRBV2 CASSEYRGSNSEAFF
TRBV7-3 CASSLVGGTDTQYF
TRBV10-3 CAIHSGGNYGYTF
TRBV7-7 CASSLDRGYEQYF
TRBV6-1 CASRDSGGEQFF
TRBV18 CASSPLPGLMNTEAFF
TRBV19 CASSPRQRLYGYTF
TRBV6-5 CASSPEGAIGYTF
TRBV9 CASSVAGGWGETQYF
TRBV29-1 CSVEANEGGYTF
TRBV14 CASSQELLITLNTEAFF
TRBV4-1 CASSRRGGGYEQYF
TRBV7-2 CASSLSSPPDVEGYEQYF
TRBV29-1 CSTGTDQTTEAFF
TRBV27 CASSLGGGLSRGYTF
TRBV7-9 CASSLAIRSSGDTQYF
TRBV12-5 CASEEQNTGELFF
TRBV14 CASSHHRGGFAKNIQYF
TRBV6-1 CASSEQGGGQIYNEQFF
TRBV4-3 CASRSEGFTRRYGYTF
TRBV10-3 CAISEEGGVRNTEAFF
TRBV4-3 CASSQELVRRGGSYNEQFF